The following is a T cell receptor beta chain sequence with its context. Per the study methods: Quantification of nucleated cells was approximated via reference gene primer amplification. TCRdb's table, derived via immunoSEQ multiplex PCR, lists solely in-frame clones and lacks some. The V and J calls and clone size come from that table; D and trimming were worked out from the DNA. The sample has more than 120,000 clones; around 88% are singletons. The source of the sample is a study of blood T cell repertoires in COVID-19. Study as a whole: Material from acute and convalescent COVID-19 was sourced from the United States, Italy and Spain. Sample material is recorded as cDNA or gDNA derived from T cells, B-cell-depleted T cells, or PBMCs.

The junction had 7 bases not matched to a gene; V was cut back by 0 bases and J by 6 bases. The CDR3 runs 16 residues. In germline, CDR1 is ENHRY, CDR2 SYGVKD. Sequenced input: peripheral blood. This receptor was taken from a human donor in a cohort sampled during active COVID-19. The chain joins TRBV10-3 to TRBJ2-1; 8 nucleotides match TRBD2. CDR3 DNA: TGTGCCATCAGTGAGTCCGCCGGGACTAGTTCCAATGAGCAGTTCTTC. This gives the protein CAISESAGTSSNEQFF.